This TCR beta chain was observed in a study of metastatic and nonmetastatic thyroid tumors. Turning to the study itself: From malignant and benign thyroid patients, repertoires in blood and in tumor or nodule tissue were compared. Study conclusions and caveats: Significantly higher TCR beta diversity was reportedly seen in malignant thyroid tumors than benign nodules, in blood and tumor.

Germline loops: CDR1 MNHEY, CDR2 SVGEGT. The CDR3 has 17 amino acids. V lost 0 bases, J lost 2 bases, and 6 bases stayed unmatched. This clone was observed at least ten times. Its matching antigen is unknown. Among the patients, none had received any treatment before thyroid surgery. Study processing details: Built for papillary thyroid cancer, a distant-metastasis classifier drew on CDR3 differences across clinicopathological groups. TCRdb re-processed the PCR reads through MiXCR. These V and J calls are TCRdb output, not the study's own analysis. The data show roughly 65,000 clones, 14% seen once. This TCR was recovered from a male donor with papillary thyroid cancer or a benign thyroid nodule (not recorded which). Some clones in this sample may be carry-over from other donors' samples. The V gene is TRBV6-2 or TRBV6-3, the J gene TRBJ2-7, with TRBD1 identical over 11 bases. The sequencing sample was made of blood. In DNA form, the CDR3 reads TGTGCCAGCAGTTACTCACCGACGGGACAGGGGGCCTACGAGCAGTACTTC. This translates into CASSYSPTGQGAYEQYF.